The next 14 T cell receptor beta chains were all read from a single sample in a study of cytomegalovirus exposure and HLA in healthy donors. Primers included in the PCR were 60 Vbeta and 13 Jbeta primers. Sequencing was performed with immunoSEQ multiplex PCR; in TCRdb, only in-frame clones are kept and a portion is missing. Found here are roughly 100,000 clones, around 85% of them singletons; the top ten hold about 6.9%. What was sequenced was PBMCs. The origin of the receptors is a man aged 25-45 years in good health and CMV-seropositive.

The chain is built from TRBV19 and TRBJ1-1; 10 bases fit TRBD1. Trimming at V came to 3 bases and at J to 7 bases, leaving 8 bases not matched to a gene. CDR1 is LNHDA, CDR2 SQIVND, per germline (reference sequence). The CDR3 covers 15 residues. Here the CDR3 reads CASSIRTGGFGEAFF. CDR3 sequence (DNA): TGTGCCAGTAGTATCCGGACAGGGGGGTTTGGTGAAGCTTTCTTT.

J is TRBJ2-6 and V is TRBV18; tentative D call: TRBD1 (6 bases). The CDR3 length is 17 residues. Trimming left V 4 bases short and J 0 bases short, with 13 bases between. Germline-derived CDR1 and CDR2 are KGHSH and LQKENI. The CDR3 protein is CASSLRTESSGANVLTF. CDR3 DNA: TGTGCCAGCTCACTTAGGACAGAATCCTCTGGGGCCAACGTCCTGACTTTC.

The CDR3 nucleotides read TGTGCCAGCAGCTCCTTCAGGGTCGAGGAGACCCAGTACTTC. This sequence encodes CASSSFRVEETQYF. The V call is TRBV7-6, the J call TRBJ2-5; D perhaps matches TRBD1 (5 bases). The CDR3 covers 14 residues. Looked up from germline, CDR1 is SGHVS and CDR2 is FNYEAQ. V lost 4 bases, J lost 5 bases, and 14 bases lay in between.

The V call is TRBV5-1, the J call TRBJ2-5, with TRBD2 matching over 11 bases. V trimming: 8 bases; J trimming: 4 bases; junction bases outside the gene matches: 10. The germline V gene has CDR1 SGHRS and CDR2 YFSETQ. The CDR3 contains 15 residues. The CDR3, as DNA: TGCGCCAGTCCGATAGCGGGGGGGCCCGGAGAGACCCAGTACTTC. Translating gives CASPIAGGPGETQYF.

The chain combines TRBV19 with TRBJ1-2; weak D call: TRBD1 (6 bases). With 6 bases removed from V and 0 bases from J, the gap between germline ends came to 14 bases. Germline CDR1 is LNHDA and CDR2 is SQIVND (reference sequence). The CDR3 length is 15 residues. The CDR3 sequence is CASRETGTANYGYTF. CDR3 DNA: TGTGCCAGTAGAGAAACAGGGACCGCTAACTATGGCTACACCTTC.

The CDR3 sequence is CAWSLAGDNEQFF. CDR3 nucleotides: TGTGCCTGGAGTCTAGCGGGGGATAATGAGCAGTTCTTC. The chain uses TRBV30 and TRBJ2-1, with 10 bases identical to TRBD2. Germline V gene sequence: CDR1 GTSNPN, CDR2 SVGIG (reference sequence). CDR3 length equals 13 residues. The V and J ends lost 2 bases and 7 bases, in that order; junction bases with no gene match: 2.

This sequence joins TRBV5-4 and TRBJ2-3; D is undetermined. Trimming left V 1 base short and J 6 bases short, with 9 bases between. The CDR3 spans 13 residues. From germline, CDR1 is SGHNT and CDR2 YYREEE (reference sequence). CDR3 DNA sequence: TGTGCCAGCAGCTTGACCCCCCGGGATACGCAGTATTTT. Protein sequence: CASSLTPRDTQYF.

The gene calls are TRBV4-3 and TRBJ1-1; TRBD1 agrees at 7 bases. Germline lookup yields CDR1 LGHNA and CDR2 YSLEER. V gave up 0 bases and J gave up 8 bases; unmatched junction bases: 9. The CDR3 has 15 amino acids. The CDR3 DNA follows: TGCGCCAGCAGCCAAGAGTTGACCGGACAGGCGGAAGCTTTCTTT. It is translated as CASSQELTGQAEAFF.

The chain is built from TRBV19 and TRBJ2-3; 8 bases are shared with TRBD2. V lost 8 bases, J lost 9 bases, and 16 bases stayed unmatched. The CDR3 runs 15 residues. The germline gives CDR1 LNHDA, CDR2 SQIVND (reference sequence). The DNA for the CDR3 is TGTGCCAGTCCTTACGGGGGGGCTCTAAGGAGGACGCAGTATTTT. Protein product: CASPYGGALRRTQYF.

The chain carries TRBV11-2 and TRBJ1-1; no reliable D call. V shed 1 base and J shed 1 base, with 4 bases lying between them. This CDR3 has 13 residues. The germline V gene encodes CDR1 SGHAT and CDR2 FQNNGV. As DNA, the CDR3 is TGTGCCAGCAGCTTAGTCGGGAACACTGAAGCTTTCTTT. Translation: CASSLVGNTEAFF. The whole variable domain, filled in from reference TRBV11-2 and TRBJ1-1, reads EAGVAQSPRYKIIEKRQSVAFWCNPISGHATLYWYQQILGQGPKLLIQFQNNGVVDDSQLPKDRFSAERLKGVDSTLKIQPAKLEDSAVYLCASSLVGNTEAFFGQGTRLTVV.

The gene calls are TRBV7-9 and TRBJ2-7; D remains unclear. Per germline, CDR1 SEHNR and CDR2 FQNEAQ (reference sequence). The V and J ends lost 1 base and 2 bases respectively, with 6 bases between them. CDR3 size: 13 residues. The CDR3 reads CASSLVGPYEQYF. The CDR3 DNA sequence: TGTGCCAGCAGCTTAGTTGGCCCCTACGAGCAGTACTTC.

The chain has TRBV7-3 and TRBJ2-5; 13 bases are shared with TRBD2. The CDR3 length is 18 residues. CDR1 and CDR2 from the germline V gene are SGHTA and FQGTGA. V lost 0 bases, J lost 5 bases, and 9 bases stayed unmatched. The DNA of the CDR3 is TGTGCCAGCAGCTTAACGGGGGGACTAGCGGGGCGAGGGGAGACCCAGTACTTC. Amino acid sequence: CASSLTGGLAGRGETQYF.

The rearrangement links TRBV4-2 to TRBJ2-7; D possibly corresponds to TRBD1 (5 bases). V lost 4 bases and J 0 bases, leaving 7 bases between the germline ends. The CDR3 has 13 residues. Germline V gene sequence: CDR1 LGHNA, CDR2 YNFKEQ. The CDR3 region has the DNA TGTGCCAGCAGCCTAGACAGCTCCTACGAGCAGTACTTC. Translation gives CASSLDSSYEQYF.

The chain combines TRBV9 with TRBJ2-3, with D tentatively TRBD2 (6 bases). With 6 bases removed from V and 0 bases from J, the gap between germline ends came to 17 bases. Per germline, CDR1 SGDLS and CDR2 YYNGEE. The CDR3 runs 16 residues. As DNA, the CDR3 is TGTGCCAGCAAGGTGTCCGAGGCGGGGAGCACAGATACGCAGTATTTT. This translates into CASKVSEAGSTDTQYF.